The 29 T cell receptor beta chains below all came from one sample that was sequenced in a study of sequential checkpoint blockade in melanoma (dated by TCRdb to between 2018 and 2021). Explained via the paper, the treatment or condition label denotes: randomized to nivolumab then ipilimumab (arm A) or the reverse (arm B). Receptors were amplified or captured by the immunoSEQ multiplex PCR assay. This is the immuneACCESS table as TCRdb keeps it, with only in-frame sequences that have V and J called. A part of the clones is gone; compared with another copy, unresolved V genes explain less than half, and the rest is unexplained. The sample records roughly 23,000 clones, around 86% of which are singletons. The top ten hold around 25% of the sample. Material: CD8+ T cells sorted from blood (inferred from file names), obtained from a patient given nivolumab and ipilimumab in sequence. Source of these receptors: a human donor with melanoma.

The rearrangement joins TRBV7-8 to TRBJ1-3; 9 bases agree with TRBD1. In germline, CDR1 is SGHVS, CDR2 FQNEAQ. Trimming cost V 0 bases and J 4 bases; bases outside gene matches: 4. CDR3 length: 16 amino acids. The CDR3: CASSLAPGTGGNTIYF. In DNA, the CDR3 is TGTGCCAGCAGCTTAGCGCCTGGGACAGGGGGAAACACCATATATTTT. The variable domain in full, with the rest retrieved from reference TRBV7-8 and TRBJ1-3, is GAGVSQSPRYKVAKRGQDVALRCDPISGHVSLFWYQQALGQGPEFLTYFQNEAQLDKSGLPSDRFFAERPEGSVSTLKIQRTQQEDSAVYLCASSLAPGTGGNTIYFGEGSWLTVV.

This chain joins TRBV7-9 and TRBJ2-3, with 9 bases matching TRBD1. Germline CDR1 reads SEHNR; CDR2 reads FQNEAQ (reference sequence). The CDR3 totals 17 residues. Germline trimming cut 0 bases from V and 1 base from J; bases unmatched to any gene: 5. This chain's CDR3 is CASSLADRGFGTDTQYF. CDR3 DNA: TGTGCCAGCAGCTTAGCGGACAGGGGATTTGGCACAGATACGCAGTATTTT.

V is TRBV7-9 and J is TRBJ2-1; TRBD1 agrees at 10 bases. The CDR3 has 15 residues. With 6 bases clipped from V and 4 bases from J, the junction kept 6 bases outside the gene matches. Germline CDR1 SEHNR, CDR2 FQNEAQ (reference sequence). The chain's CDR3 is CASSPRDRGYNEQFF. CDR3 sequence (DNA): TGTGCCAGCAGTCCCCGGGACAGGGGATACAATGAGCAGTTCTTC. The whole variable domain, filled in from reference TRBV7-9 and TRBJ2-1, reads DTGVSQNPRHKITKRGQNVTFRCDPISEHNRLYWYRQTLGQGPEFLTYFQNEAQLEKSRLLSDRFSAERPKGSFSTLEIQRTEQGDSAMYLCASSPRDRGYNEQFFGPGTRLTVL.

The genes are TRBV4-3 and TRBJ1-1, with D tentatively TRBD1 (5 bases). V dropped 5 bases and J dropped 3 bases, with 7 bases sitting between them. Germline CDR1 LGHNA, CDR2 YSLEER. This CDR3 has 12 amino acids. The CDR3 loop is CASSGGDTEAFF. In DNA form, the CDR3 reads TGCGCCAGCAGCGGAGGGGACACTGAAGCTTTCTTT.

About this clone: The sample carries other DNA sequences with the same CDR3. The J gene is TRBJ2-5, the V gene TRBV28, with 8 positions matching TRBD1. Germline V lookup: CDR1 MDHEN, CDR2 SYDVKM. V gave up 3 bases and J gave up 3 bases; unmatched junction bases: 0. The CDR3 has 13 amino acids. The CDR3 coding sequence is TGTGCCAGCAGTTTGGACAGGGAAGAGACCCAGTACTTC. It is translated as CASSLDREETQYF.

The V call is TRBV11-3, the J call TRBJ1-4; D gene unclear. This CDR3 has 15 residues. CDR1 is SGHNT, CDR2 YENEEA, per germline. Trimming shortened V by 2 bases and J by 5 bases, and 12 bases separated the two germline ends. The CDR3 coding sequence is TGTGCCAGCAGCTTACCCTTCCGCGGAAATGAAAAACTGTTTTTT. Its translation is CASSLPFRGNEKLFF.

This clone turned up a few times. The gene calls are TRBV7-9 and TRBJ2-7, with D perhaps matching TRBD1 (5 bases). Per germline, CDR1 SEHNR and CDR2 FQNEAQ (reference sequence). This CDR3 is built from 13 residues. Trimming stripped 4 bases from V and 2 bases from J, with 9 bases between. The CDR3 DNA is TGTGCCAGCAGCTCAGGGTCCGCCTACGAGCAGTACTTC. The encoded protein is CASSSGSAYEQYF.

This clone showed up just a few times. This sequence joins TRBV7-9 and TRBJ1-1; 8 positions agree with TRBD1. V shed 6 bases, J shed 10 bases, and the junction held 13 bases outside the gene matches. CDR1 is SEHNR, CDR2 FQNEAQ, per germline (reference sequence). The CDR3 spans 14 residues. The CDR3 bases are TGTGCCAGCAGTCCTCCGGACAGGGCCTGGGCAGCTTTCTTT. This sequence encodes CASSPPDRAWAAFF.

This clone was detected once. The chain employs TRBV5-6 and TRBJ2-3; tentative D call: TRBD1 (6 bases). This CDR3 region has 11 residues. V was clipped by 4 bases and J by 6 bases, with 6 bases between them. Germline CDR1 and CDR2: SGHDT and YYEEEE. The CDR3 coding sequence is TGTGCCAGCAGCCAGGGGGATACGCAGTATTTT. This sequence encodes CASSQGDTQYF.

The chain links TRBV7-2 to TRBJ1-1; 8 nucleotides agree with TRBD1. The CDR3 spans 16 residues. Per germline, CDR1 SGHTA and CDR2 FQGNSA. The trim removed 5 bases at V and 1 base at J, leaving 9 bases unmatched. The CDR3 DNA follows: TGTGCCAGCAGCCCCTCTACCGGGACAGGGAACACTGAAGCTTTCTTT. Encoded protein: CASSPSTGTGNTEAFF.

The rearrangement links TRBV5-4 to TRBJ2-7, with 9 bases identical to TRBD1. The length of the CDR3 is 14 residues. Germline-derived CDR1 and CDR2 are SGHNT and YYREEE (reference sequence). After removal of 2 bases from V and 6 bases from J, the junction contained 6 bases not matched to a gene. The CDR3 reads CASSFGTGSSEQYF. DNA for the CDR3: TGTGCCAGCAGCTTCGGGACAGGGTCATCCGAGCAGTACTTC.

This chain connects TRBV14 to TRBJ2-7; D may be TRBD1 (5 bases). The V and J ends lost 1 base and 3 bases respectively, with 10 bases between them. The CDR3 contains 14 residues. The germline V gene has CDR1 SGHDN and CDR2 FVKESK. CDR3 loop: CASSQGQNYYEQYF. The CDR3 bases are TGTGCCAGCAGCCAAGGACAGAATTACTACGAGCAGTACTTC.

The CDR3 DNA reads TGCGCCAGCAGCTTGGTCGGGAACACCGGGGAGCTGTTTTTT. Residues: CASSLVGNTGELFF. The chain combines TRBV5-1 with TRBJ2-2; D not resolved. The CDR3 is 14 residues long. Germline-derived CDR1 and CDR2 are SGHRS and YFSETQ. Deletions cut 0 bases from V and 1 base from J, with 4 bases between.

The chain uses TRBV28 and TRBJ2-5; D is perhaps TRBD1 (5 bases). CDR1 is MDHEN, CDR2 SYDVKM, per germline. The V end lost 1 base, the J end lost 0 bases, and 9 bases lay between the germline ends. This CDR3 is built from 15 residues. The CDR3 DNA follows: TGTGCCAGCAGTTTATCTGACAGCAACCAAGAGACCCAGTACTTC. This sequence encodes CASSLSDSNQETQYF.

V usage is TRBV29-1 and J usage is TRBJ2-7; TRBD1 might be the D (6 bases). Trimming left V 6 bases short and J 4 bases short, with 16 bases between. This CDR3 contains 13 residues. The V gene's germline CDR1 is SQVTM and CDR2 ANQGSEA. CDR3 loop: CSVLGARSYEQYF. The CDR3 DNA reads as TGCAGCGTCCTGGGGGCGCGAAGTTACGAGCAGTACTTC.

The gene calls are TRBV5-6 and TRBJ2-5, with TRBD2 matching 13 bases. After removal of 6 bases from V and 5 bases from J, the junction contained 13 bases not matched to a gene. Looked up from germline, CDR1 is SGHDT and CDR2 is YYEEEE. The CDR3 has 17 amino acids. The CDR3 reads CASTEGGLAGPRETQYF. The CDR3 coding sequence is TGTGCCAGCACCGAAGGGGGACTAGCGGGGCCTCGGGAGACCCAGTACTTC. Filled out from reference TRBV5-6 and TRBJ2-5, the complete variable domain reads DAGVTQSPTHLIKTRGQQVTLRCSPKSGHDTVSWYQQALGQGPQFIFQYYEEEERQRGNFPDRFSGHQFPNYSSELNVNALLLGDSALYLCASTEGGLAGPRETQYFGPGTRLLVL.

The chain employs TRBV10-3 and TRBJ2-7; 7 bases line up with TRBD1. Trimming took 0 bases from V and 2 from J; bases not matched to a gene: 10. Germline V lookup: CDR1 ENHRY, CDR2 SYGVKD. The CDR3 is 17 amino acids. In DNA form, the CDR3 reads TGTGCCATCAGTGAGTCAGGGAAGGGGGCTCCCGCCTACGAGCAGTACTTC. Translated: CAISESGKGAPAYEQYF.

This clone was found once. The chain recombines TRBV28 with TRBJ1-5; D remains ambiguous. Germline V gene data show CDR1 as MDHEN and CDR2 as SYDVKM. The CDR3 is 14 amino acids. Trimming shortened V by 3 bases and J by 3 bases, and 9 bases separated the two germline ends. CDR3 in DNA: TGTGCCAGCAGTTTTAGCCGGATCAATCAGCCCCAGCATTTT. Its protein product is CASSFSRINQPQHF.

This CDR3 is CAWSDSLRGVYGYTF. The CDR3 region has the DNA TGTGCCTGGAGTGATTCTCTCAGGGGTGTCTATGGCTACACCTTC. V is TRBV30 and J is TRBJ1-2; D possibly corresponds to TRBD1 (6 bases). Trimming removed 1 base from V and 4 bases from J, with 16 bases in between. The CDR3 contains 15 residues. Germline V gene lookup returns CDR1 GTSNPN and CDR2 SVGIG (reference sequence).

The CDR3 region has the DNA TGTGCCAGCAGCTTAACAGATTCTGTCGAAGCTTTCTTT. Protein product: CASSLTDSVEAFF. J is TRBJ1-1 and V is TRBV5-6; D remains ambiguous. In germline, CDR1 is SGHDT, CDR2 YYEEEE. With 2 bases removed from V and 8 bases from J, the gap between germline ends came to 13 bases. This CDR3 region has 13 residues.

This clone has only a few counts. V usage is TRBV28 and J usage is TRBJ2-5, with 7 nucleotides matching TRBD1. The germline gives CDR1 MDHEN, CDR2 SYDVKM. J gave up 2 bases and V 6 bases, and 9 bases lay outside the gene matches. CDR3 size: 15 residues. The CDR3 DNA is TGTGCCAGCAGCCCCGGACAGGAAATACAAGAGACCCAGTACTTC. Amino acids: CASSPGQEIQETQYF.

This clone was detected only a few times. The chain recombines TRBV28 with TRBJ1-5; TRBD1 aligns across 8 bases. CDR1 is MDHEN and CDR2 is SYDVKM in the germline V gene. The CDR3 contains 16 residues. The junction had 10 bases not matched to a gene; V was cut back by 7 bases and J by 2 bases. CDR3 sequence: CASNLQGAGGNQPQHF. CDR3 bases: TGTGCCAGCAACTTGCAGGGGGCAGGCGGCAATCAGCCCCAGCATTTT.

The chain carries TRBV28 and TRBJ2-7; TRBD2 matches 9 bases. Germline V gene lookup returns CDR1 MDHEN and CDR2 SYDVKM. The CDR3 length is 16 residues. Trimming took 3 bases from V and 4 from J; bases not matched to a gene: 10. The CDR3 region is CASSLREGLRRYEQYF. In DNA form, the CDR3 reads TGTGCCAGCAGTTTGCGGGAGGGCCTACGACGGTACGAGCAGTACTTC.

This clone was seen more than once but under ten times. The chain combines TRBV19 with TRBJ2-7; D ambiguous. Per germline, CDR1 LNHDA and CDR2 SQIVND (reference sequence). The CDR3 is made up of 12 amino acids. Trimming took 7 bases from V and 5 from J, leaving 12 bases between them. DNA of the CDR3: TGTGCCAGTACCAACATTGCCCACGAGCAGTACTTC. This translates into CASTNIAHEQYF.

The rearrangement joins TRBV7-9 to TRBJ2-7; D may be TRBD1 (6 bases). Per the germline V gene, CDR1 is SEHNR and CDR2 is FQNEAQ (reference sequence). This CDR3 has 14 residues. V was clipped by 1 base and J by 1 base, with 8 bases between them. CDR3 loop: CASSLGTVSYEQYF. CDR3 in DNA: TGTGCCAGCAGCTTAGGGACAGTTTCCTACGAGCAGTACTTC.

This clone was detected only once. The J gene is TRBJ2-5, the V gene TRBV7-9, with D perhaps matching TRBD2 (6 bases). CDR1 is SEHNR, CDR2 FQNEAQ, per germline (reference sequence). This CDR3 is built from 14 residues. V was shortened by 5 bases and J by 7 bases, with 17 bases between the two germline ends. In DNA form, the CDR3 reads TGTGCCAGCAGCCCCGCCTTGGGGACTGGGACCCAGTACTTC. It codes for CASSPALGTGTQYF.

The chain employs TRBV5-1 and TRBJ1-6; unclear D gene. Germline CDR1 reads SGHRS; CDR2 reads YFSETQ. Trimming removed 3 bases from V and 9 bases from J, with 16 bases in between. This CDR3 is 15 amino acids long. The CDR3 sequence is CASSWDFKRGSPLHF. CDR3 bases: TGCGCCAGCAGCTGGGATTTTAAACGGGGTTCACCCCTCCACTTT.

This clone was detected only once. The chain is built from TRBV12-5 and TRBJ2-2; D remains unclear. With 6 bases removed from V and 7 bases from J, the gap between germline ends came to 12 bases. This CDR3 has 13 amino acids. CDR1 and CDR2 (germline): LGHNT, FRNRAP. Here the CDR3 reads CASGTDIFGELFF. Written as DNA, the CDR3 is TGTGCTAGTGGAACAGACATTTTCGGGGAGCTGTTTTTT.

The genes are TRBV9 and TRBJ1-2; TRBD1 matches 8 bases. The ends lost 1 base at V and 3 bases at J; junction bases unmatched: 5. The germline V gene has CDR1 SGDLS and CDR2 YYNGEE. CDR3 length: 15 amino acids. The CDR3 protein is CASSVSGGWDYGYTF. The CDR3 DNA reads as TGTGCCAGCAGCGTATCAGGGGGCTGGGACTATGGCTACACCTTC.